This is a list of T cell receptor beta chains from one sample in a study of cytomegalovirus exposure and HLA in healthy donors. Profiled with immunoSEQ multiplex PCR; TCRdb holds only in-frame clones, not every one. The sample carries about 110,000 clones, roughly 68% recorded once. Sequencing was performed on PBMCs. Receptors originate from a woman aged 30 to 39 in good health and CMV-seronegative. CDR3s include the opening cysteine and the closing phenylalanine or tryptophan. Each record gives: D gene, J gene, clone size, V gene, CDR3 protein, CDR3 DNA. A D gene is named only where the DNA matches it firmly. Some rows mark clone size as missing; the rest say once, few, many or name a class of expanded clone.

D gene: TRBD2
J gene: TRBJ2-2
clone size: -
V gene: TRBV18
CDR3 protein: CASSPRIAGADTGELFF
CDR3 DNA: TGTGCCAGCTCACCGAGGATAGCGGGAGCGGACACCGGGGAGCTGTTTTTT

D gene: -
J gene: TRBJ2-3
clone size: once
V gene: TRBV30
CDR3 protein: CAWSVGTDTQYF
CDR3 DNA: TGTGCCTGGAGTGTCGGCACAGATACGCAGTATTTT

D gene: -
J gene: TRBJ1-2
clone size: few
V gene: TRBV30
CDR3 protein: CAWRSGGEGIMDGYTF
CDR3 DNA: TGTGCCTGGAGGAGTGGGGGGGAGGGGATAATGGATGGCTACACCTTC

D gene: -
J gene: TRBJ1-3
clone size: -
V gene: TRBV6-1
CDR3 protein: CAIQIQGFGNTIYF
CDR3 DNA: TGTGCCATCCAGATACAGGGATTTGGAAACACCATATATTTT

D gene: TRBD1
J gene: TRBJ2-7
clone size: few
V gene: TRBV6-6
CDR3 protein: CASSYSRDSTYEQYF
CDR3 DNA: TGTGCCAGCAGTTACTCGAGGGACAGTACCTACGAGCAGTACTTC

D gene: -
J gene: TRBJ2-1
clone size: -
V gene: TRBV9
CDR3 protein: CASSVGTADGNEQFF
CDR3 DNA: TGTGCCAGCAGCGTAGGGACTGCGGATGGGAATGAGCAGTTCTTC

D gene: TRBD2
J gene: TRBJ2-3
clone size: -
V gene: TRBV4-3
CDR3 protein: CASSQDLAGSTDTQYF
CDR3 DNA: TGCGCCAGCAGCCAAGATCTAGCGGGGAGCACAGATACGCAGTATTTT

D gene: -
J gene: TRBJ1-5
clone size: few
V gene: TRBV19
CDR3 protein: CASSIGPQGYQPQHF
CDR3 DNA: TGTGCCAGTAGTATAGGTCCTCAGGGGTATCAGCCCCAGCATTTT

D gene: -
J gene: TRBJ1-6
clone size: -
V gene: TRBV30
CDR3 protein: CAWSVLGNSPLHF
CDR3 DNA: TGTGCCTGGAGTGTACTAGGAAATTCACCCCTCCACTTT

D gene: TRBD1
J gene: TRBJ2-7
clone size: -
V gene: TRBV11-1
CDR3 protein: CASSLALGQGGQYF
CDR3 DNA: TGTGCCAGCAGCTTAGCGCTGGGACAGGGAGGCCAGTACTTC

D gene: -
J gene: TRBJ1-2
clone size: -
V gene: TRBV9
CDR3 protein: CASSPGGGNFDGYTF
CDR3 DNA: TGTGCCAGCAGCCCGGGAGGGGGGAATTTCGATGGCTACACCTTC

D gene: -
J gene: TRBJ1-2
clone size: -
V gene: TRBV5-6
CDR3 protein: CASSLAGKDSYGYTF
CDR3 DNA: TGTGCCAGCAGCTTGGCGGGCAAGGACTCCTATGGCTACACCTTC

D gene: TRBD1
J gene: TRBJ2-7
clone size: few
V gene: TRBV6-6
CDR3 protein: CASRRTGEIYEQYF
CDR3 DNA: TGTGCCAGCAGGCGGACAGGGGAAATCTACGAGCAGTACTTC

D gene: TRBD1
J gene: TRBJ1-1
clone size: -
V gene: TRBV7-3
CDR3 protein: CASSATGGDPAFF
CDR3 DNA: TGTGCCAGCAGCGCCACAGGGGGCGATCCAGCTTTCTTT

D gene: TRBD1
J gene: TRBJ2-1
clone size: -
V gene: TRBV27
CDR3 protein: CASRWNRGNEQFF
CDR3 DNA: TGTGCCAGCAGGTGGAACAGGGGCAATGAGCAGTTCTTC

D gene: TRBD1
J gene: TRBJ1-1
clone size: -
V gene: TRBV15
CDR3 protein: CATSGRTGLVTEAFF
CDR3 DNA: TGTGCCACCAGCGGCAGGACAGGTCTCGTCACTGAAGCTTTCTTT

D gene: -
J gene: TRBJ2-5
clone size: few
V gene: TRBV7-2
CDR3 protein: CASSLGLGETQYF
CDR3 DNA: TGTGCCAGCAGCTTGGGCCTCGGAGAGACCCAGTACTTC

D gene: -
J gene: TRBJ1-4
clone size: -
V gene: TRBV2
CDR3 protein: CASSGGQANEKLFF
CDR3 DNA: TGTGCCAGCAGTGGGGGGCAAGCTAATGAAAAACTGTTTTTT

D gene: -
J gene: TRBJ2-3
clone size: once
V gene: TRBV5-1
CDR3 protein: CASATGNSASTDTQYF
CDR3 DNA: TGCGCCAGCGCTACCGGGAACTCTGCTAGCACAGATACGCAGTATTTT

D gene: -
J gene: TRBJ2-2
clone size: -
V gene: TRBV7-9
CDR3 protein: CASSPARVGTGELFF
CDR3 DNA: TGTGCCAGCAGCCCGGCGAGGGTTGGCACCGGGGAGCTGTTTTTT

D gene: TRBD1
J gene: TRBJ2-7
clone size: few
V gene: TRBV6-1
CDR3 protein: CASSVRDRILYEQYF
CDR3 DNA: TGTGCCAGCAGTGTCCGGGACAGAATACTCTACGAGCAGTACTTC

D gene: TRBD1
J gene: TRBJ2-7
clone size: -
V gene: TRBV19
CDR3 protein: CASSIGGQSSYEQYF
CDR3 DNA: TGTGCCAGTAGTATAGGGGGACAGAGCTCCTACGAGCAGTACTTC

D gene: -
J gene: TRBJ1-1
clone size: -
V gene: TRBV18
CDR3 protein: CASSPDHSMNTEAFF
CDR3 DNA: TGTGCCAGCTCACCCGATCACAGCATGAACACTGAAGCTTTCTTT

D gene: -
J gene: TRBJ2-5
clone size: -
V gene: TRBV9
CDR3 protein: CASSVEAGMSQETQYF
CDR3 DNA: TGTGCCAGCAGCGTCGAGGCAGGGATGAGCCAAGAGACCCAGTACTTC

D gene: TRBD1
J gene: TRBJ1-4
clone size: many
V gene: TRBV27
CDR3 protein: CASRGQIGEKLFF
CDR3 DNA: TGTGCCAGCAGGGGACAGATTGGGGAAAAACTGTTTTTT

D gene: -
J gene: TRBJ2-1
clone size: -
V gene: TRBV30
CDR3 protein: CAWEGRSSSYNEQFF
CDR3 DNA: TGTGCCTGGGAGGGTCGTTCGAGCTCCTACAATGAGCAGTTCTTC

D gene: -
J gene: TRBJ1-2
clone size: -
V gene: TRBV10-3
CDR3 protein: CAISESLGNGYTF
CDR3 DNA: TGTGCCATCAGTGAGTCGCTTGGCAATGGCTACACCTTC

D gene: -
J gene: TRBJ2-1
clone size: -
V gene: TRBV19
CDR3 protein: CASSSPPGVNEQFF
CDR3 DNA: TGTGCCAGTAGCTCACCGCCCGGGGTCAATGAGCAGTTCTTC

D gene: -
J gene: TRBJ1-2
clone size: -
V gene: TRBV6-1
CDR3 protein: CASSENPKGRGSRGYTF
CDR3 DNA: TGTGCCAGCAGTGAAAACCCGAAGGGCAGGGGTTCGCGGGGCTACACCTTC

D gene: TRBD1
J gene: TRBJ1-1
clone size: few
V gene: TRBV4-1
CDR3 protein: CASSQDKRPGQGDWAEAFF
CDR3 DNA: TGCGCCAGCAGCCAAGATAAACGACCGGGACAGGGGGATTGGGCTGAAGCTTTCTTT

D gene: -
J gene: TRBJ2-1
clone size: -
V gene: TRBV28
CDR3 protein: CASSFTQYLRNEQFF
CDR3 DNA: TGTGCCAGCAGTTTTACCCAGTACCTGAGGAATGAGCAGTTCTTC

D gene: -
J gene: TRBJ1-1
clone size: -
V gene: TRBV2
CDR3 protein: CASSVTLTEAFF
CDR3 DNA: TGTGCCAGCAGTGTGACATTAACTGAAGCTTTCTTT

D gene: TRBD2
J gene: TRBJ2-7
clone size: -
V gene: TRBV19
CDR3 protein: CASSVTSGSYEQYF
CDR3 DNA: TGTGCCAGTAGTGTCACTAGCGGGAGCTACGAGCAGTACTTC

D gene: TRBD2
J gene: TRBJ2-3
clone size: -
V gene: TRBV5-1
CDR3 protein: CASSLVASGSTDTQYF
CDR3 DNA: TGCGCCAGCAGCTTGGTCGCTAGCGGTAGCACAGATACGCAGTATTTT

D gene: TRBD1
J gene: TRBJ2-3
clone size: -
V gene: TRBV18
CDR3 protein: CASSPQGQGLSTDTQYF
CDR3 DNA: TGTGCCAGCTCACCTCAAGGACAGGGCCTGAGCACAGATACGCAGTATTTT

D gene: TRBD1
J gene: TRBJ2-2
clone size: -
V gene: TRBV29-1
CDR3 protein: CSVVQGEVTGELFF
CDR3 DNA: TGCAGCGTTGTACAGGGGGAGGTCACCGGGGAGCTGTTTTTT